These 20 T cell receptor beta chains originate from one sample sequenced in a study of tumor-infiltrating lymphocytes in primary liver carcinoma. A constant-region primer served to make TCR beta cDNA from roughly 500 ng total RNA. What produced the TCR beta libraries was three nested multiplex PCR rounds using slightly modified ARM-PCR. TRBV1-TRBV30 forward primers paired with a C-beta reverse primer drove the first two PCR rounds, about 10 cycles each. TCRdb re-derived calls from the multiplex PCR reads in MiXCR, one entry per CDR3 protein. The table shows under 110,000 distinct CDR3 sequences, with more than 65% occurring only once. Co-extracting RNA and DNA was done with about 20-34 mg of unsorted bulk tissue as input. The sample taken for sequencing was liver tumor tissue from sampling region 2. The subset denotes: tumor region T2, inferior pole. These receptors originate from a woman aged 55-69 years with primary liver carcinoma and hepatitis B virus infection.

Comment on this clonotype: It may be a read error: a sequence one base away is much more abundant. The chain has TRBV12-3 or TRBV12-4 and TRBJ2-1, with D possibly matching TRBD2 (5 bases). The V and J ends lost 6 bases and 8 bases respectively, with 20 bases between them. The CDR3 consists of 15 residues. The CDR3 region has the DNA TGTGCCAGCAGACCTGGCAGGAGGTCCCACGATGAGCAGTTCTTC. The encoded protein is CASRPGRRSHDEQFF.

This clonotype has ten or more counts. CDR3 residues: CASTGDFPSAQYF. The CDR3 coding sequence is TGTGCCAGCACCGGGGACTTCCCCTCCGCGCAGTATTTT. The rearrangement uses TRBV7-9 and TRBJ2-3; D might be TRBD2 (6 bases). The CDR3 has 13 amino acids. The ends were cut back, 7 bases at V and 10 bases at J, with 18 bases in the middle. The V gene's germline CDR1 is SEHNR and CDR2 FQNEAQ (reference sequence).

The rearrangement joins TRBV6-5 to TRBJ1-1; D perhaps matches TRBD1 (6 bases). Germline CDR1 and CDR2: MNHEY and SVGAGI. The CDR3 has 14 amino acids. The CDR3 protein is CVNSYFGGGTEAFF. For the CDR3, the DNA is TGTGTCAACAGTTACTTCGGAGGGGGCACTGAAGCTTTCTTT.

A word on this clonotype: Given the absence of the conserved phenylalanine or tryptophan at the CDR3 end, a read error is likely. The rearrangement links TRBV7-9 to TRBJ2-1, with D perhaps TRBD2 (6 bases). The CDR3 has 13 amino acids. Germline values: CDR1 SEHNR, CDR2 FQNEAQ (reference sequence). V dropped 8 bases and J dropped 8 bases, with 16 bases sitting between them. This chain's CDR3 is CASSRDFSHEQFL. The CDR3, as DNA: TGTGCCAGCTCCCGGGACTTCTCTCATGAGCAGTTCTTA.

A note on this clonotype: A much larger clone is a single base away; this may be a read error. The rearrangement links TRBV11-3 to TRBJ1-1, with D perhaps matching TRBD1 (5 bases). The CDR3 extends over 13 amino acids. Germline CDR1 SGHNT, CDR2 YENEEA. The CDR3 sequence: CACTHGRVTGASF. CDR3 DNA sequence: TGTGCCTGCACCCATGGCAGGGTTACTGGAGCTTCCTTT.

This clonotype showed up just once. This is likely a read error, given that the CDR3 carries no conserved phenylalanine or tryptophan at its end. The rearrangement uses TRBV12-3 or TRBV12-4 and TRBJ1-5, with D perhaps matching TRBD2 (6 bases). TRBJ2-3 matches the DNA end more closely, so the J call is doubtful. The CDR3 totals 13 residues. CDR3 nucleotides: TGTGCCAGCAGTTTGGCGGGACGGCGGCCCCAGTATTGT. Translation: CASSLAGRRPQYC.

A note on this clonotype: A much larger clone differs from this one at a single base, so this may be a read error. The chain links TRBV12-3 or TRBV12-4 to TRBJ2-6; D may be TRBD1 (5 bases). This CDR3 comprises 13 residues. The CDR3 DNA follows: TGTGCCAGCTTTAGCTCTGGGGCCGACGTCCTGACTTTC. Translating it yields CASFSSGADVLTF.

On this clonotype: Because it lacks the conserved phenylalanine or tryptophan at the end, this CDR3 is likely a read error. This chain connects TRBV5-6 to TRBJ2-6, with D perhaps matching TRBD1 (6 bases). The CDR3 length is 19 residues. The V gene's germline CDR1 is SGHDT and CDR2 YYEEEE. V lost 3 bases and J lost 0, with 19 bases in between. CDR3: CASSSYGGRGYSGANVLTL. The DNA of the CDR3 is TGTGCCAGCAGCTCCTACGGTGGCAGGGGTTACTCTGGGGCCAACGTCCTGACTCTC.

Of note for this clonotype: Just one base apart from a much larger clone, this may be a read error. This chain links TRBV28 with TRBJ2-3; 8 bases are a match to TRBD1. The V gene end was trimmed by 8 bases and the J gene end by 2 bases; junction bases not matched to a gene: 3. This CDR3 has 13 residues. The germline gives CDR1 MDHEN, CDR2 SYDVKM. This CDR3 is CASWDRNTDTQYF. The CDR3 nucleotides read TGTGCCAGCTGGGACAGGAACACAGATACGCAGTATTTT.

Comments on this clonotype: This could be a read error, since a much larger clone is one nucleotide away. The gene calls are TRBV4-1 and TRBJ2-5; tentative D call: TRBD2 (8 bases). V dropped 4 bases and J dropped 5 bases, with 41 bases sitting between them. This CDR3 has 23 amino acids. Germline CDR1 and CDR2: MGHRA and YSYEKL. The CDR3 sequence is CASSPEGLSGLVGYRFRGETQYF. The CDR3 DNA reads TGCGCCAGCAGCCCCGAAGGGCTATCGGGACTAGTGGGGTACAGGTTCAGGGGGGAGACCCAGTACTTC.

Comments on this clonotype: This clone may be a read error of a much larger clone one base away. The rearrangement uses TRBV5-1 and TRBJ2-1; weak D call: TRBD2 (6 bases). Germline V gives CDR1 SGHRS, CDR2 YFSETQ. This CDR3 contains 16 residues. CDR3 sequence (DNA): TGCGCCAGCAGCCCTAGCCCCGGGGGAACATACATTGAGCAGTTCTTC. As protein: CASSPSPGGTYIEQFF.

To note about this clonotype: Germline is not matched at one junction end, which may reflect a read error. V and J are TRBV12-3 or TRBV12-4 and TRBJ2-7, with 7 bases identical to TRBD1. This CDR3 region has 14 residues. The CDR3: CASNTRDRFYGQYF. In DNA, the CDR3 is TGTGCCAGCAATACCCGGGACAGATTCTACGGGCAGTACTTC.

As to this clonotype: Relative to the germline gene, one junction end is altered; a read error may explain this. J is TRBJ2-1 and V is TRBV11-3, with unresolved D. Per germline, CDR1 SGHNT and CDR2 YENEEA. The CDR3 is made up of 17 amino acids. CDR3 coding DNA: TGTGCAGGCAACTTAGATCCCAGGAGTTTTTCCTACAATGAGCAATTCTTC. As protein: CAGNLDPRSFSYNEQFF.

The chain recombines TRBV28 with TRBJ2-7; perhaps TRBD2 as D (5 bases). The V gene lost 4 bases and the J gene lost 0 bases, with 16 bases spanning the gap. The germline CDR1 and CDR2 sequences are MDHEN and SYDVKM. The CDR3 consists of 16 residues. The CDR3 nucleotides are TGTGCCAGCAGTTCGTTGGAGACGGGGAGCTCCTACGAGCAGTACTTC. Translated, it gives CASSSLETGSSYEQYF. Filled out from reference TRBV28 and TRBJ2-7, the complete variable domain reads DVKVTQSSRYLVKRTGEKVFLECVQDMDHENMFWYRQDPGLGLRLIYFSYDVKMKEKGDIPEGYSVSREKKERFSLILESASTNQTSMYLCASSSLETGSSYEQYFGPGTRLTVT.

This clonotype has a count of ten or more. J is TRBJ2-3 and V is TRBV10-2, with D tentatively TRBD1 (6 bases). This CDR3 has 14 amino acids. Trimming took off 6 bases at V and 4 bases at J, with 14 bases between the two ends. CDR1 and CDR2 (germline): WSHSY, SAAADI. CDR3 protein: CASSRQDRADTQYF. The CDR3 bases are TGCGCCAGCAGCCGACAGGACCGGGCAGATACGCAGTATTTT.

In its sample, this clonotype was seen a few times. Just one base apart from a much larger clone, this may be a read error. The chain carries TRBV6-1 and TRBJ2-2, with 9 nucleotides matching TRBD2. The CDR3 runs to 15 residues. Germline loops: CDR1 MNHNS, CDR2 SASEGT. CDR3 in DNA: TGTGCCAGCAATAGCGGGAGTTGGAACGCCGGGGAGCTGTTTTTT. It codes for CASNSGSWNAGELFF.

CDR3 coding DNA: TGTATCAGCAGTTCAGGGGGCACTGAAGCTTTCTTT. Translation gives CISSSGGTEAFF. The chain is built from TRBV2 and TRBJ1-1; 7 bases fit TRBD1. Germline-derived CDR1 and CDR2 are SNHLY and FYNNEI. The CDR3 has 12 residues.

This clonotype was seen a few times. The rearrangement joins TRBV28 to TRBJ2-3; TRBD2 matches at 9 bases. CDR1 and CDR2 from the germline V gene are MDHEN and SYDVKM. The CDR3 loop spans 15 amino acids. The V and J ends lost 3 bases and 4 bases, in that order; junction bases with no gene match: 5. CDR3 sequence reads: CASSFLAGWADTQYF. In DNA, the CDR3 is TGTGCCAGCAGTTTCCTAGCGGGGTGGGCAGATACGCAGTATTTT.

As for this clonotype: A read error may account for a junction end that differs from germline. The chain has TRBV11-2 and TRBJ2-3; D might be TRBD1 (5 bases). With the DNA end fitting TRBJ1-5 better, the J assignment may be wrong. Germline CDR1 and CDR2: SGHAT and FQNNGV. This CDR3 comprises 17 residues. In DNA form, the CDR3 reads TGTGCCAGGAGCTTAGGGATTCGAAGGGAAGGCACAGGTACGCAGCATTTT. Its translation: CARSLGIRREGTGTQHF.

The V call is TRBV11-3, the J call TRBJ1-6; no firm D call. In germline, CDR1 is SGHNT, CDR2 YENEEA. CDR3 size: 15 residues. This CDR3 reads CASGTPEAEDSPLHF. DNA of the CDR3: TGTGCTAGCGGCACTCCCGAGGCGGAAGATTCACCCCTCCACTTT.